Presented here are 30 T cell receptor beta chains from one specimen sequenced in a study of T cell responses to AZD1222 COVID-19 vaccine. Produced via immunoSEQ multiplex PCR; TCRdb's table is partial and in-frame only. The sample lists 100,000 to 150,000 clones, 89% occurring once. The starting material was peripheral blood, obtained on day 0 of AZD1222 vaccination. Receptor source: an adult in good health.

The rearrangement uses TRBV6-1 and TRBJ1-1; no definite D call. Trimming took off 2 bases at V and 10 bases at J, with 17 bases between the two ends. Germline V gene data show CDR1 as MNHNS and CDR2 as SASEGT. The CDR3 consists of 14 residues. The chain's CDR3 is CASSELGRTPPAFF. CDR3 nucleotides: TGTGCCAGCAGTGAATTGGGCAGGACCCCACCAGCTTTCTTT.

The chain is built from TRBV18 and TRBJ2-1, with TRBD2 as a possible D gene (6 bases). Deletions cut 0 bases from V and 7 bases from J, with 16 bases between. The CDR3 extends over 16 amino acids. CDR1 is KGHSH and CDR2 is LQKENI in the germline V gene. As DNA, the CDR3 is TGTGCCAGCTCACCACCGTTCGGGGGAACTCGGAATGAGCAGTTCTTC. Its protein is CASSPPFGGTRNEQFF.

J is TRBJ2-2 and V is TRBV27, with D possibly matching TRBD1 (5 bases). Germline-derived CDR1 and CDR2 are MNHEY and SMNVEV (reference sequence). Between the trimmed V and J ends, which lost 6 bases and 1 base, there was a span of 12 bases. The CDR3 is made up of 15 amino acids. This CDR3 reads CASSPRAENTGELFF. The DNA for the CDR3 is TGTGCCAGCAGCCCCAGGGCCGAGAACACCGGGGAGCTGTTTTTT.

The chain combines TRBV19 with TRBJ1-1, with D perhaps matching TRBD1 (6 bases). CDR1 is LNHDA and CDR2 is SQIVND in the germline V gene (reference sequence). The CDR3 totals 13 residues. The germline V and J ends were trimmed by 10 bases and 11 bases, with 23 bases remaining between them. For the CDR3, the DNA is TGTGCCACCGACCCGAGGGGGGGTCAGGTGGCTTTCTTT. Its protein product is CATDPRGGQVAFF.

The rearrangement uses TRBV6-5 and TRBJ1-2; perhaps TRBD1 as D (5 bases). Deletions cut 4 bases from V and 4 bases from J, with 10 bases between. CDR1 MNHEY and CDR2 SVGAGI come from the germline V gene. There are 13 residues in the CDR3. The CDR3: CASSLGAGYGYTF. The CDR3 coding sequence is TGTGCCAGCAGTTTAGGGGCCGGCTATGGCTACACCTTC.

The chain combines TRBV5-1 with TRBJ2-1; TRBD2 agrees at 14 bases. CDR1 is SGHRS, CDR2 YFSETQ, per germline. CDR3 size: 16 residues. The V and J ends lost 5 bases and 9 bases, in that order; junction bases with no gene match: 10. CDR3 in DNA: TGCGCCAGCAGGGGAACCGGACTAGCGGGGGGAAGTGAGCAGTTCTTC. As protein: CASRGTGLAGGSEQFF.

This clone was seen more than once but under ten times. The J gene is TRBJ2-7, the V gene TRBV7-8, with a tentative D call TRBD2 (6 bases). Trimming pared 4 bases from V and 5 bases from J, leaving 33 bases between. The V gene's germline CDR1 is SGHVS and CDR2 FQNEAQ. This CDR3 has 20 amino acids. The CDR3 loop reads CASSSSIGGGPASASHEQYF. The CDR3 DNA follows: TGTGCCAGCAGCTCCTCCATCGGGGGAGGCCCCGCTTCGGCCAGCCACGAGCAGTACTTC.

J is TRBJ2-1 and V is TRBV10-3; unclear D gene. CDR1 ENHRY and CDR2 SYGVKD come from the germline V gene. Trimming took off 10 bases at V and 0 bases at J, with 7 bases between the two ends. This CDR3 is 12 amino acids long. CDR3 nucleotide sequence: TGTGCCAGCGGCGTCTCCTACAATGAGCAGTTCTTC. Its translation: CASGVSYNEQFF.

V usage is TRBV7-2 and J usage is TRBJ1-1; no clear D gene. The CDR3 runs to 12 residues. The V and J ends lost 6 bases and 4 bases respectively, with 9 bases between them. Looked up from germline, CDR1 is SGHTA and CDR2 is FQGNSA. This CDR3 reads CASRGWGTEAFF. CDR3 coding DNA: TGTGCCAGCAGGGGGTGGGGCACTGAAGCTTTCTTT.

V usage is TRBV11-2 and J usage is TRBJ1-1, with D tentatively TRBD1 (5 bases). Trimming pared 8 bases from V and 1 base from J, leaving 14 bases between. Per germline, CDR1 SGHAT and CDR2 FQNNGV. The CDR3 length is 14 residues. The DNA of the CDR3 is TGTGCCAGCCCCCGGGGGGGATCGAACACTGAAGCTTTCTTT. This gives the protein CASPRGGSNTEAFF. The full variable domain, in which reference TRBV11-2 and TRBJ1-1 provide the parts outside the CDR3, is EAGVAQSPRYKIIEKRQSVAFWCNPISGHATLYWYQQILGQGPKLLIQFQNNGVVDDSQLPKDRFSAERLKGVDSTLKIQPAKLEDSAVYLCASPRGGSNTEAFFGQGTRLTVV.

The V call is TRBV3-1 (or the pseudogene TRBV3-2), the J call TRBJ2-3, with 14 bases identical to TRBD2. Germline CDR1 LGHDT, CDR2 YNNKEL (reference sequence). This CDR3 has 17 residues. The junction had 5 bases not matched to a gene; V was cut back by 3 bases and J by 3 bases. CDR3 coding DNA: TGTGCCAGCAGCCAGGGTCGGACTAGCGGGAGGACAGATACGCAGTATTTT. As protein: CASSQGRTSGRTDTQYF.

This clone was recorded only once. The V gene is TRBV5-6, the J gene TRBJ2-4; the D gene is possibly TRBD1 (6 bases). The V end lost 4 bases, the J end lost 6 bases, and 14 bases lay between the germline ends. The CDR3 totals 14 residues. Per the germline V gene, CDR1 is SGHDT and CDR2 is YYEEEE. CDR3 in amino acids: CASSAGIRGNIQYF. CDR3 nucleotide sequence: TGTGCCAGCAGCGCCGGGATCAGGGGAAACATTCAGTACTTC.

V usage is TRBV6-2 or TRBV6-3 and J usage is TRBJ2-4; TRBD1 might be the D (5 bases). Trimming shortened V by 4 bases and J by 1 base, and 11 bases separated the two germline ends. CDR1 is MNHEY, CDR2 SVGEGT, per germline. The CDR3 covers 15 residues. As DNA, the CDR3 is TGTGCCAGCAGTTTGTGGGGCGAGGCCAAAAACATTCAGTACTTC. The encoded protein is CASSLWGEAKNIQYF.

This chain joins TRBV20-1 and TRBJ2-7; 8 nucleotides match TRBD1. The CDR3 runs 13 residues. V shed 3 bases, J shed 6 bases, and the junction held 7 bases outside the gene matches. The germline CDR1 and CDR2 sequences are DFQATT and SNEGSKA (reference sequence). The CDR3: CSASFAGGSEQYF. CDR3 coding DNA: TGCAGTGCTAGTTTCGCAGGGGGCAGCGAGCAGTACTTC.

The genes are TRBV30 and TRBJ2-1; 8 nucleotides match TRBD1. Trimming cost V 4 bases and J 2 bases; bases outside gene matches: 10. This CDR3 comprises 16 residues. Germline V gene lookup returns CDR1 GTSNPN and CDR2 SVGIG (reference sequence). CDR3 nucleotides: TGTGCCTGGAACCAATTGGACAGGGTCACCTACAATGAGCAGTTCTTC. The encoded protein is CAWNQLDRVTYNEQFF. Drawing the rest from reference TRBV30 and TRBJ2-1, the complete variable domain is SQTIHQWPATLVQPVGSPLSLECTVEGTSNPNLYWYRQAAGRGLQLLFYSVGIGQISSEVPQNLSASRPQDRQFILSSKKLLLSDSGFYLCAWNQLDRVTYNEQFFGPGTRLTVL.

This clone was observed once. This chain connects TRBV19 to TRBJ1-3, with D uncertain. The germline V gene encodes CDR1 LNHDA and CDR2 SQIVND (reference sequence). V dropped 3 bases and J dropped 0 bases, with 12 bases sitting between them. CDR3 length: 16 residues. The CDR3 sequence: CASSMGSRFSGNTIYF. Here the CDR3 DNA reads TGTGCCAGTAGTATGGGCAGCCGATTCTCTGGAAACACCATATATTTT.

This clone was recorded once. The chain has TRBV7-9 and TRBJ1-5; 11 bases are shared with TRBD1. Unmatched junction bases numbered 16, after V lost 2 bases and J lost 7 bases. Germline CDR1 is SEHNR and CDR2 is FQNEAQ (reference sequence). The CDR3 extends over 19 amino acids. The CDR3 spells CASSLTTSRRDRGEQPQHF. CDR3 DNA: TGTGCCAGCAGCTTAACAACTTCACGCAGGGACAGGGGGGAGCAGCCCCAGCATTTT.

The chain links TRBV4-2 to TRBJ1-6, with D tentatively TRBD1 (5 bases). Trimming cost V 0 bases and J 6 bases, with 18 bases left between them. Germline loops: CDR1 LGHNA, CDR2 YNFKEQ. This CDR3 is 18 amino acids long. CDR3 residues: CASSQDVPQGFRNSPLHF. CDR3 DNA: TGTGCCAGCAGCCAAGACGTCCCCCAGGGATTTCGTAATTCACCCCTCCACTTT.

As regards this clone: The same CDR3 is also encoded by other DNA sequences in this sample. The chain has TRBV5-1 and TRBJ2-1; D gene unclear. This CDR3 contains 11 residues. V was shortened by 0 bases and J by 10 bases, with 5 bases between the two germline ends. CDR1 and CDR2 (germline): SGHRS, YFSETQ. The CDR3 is CASSLGYEQFF. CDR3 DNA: TGCGCCAGCAGCTTGGGGTACGAGCAGTTCTTC.

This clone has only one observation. The CDR3 loop is CASSRRDRERGYTF. In DNA form, the CDR3 reads TGTGCCAGCAGTCGTAGGGACAGAGAAAGGGGCTACACCTTC. The chain recombines TRBV11-2 with TRBJ1-2, with 7 bases identical to TRBD1. This CDR3 is 14 amino acids long. V gave up 6 bases and J gave up 8 bases; unmatched junction bases: 12. Germline CDR1 is SGHAT and CDR2 is FQNNGV.

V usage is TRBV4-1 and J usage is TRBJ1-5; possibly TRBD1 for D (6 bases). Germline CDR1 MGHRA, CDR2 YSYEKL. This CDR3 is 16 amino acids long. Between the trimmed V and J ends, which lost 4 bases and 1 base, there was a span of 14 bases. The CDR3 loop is CASSPREQGSNQPQHF. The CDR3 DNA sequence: TGCGCCAGCAGCCCGAGGGAGCAGGGGAGCAATCAGCCCCAGCATTTT.

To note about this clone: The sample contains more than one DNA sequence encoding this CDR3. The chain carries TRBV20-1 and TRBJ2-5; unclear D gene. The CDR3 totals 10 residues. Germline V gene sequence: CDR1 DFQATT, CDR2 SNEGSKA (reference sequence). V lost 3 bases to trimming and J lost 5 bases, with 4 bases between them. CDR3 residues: CSARAETQYF. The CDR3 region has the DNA TGCAGTGCTAGGGCCGAGACCCAGTACTTC.

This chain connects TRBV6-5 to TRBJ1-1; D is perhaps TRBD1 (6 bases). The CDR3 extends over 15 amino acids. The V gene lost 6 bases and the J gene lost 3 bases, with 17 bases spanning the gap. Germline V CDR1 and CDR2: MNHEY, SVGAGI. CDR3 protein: CASRLIQGFYTEAFF. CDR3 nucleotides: TGTGCCAGCAGGCTAATACAGGGATTTTACACTGAAGCTTTCTTT.

DNA for the CDR3: TGTGCCAGCAGTCGAAAACGTCAAAATCAGGGGGCATCCTACAATGAGCAGTTCTTC. It specifies CASSRKRQNQGASYNEQFF. V gene TRBV2 combines with J gene TRBJ2-1, with 8 positions matching TRBD1. Trimming at V came to 5 bases and at J to 1 base, leaving 16 bases not matched to a gene. The CDR3 is 19 amino acids. The germline gives CDR1 SNHLY, CDR2 FYNNEI.

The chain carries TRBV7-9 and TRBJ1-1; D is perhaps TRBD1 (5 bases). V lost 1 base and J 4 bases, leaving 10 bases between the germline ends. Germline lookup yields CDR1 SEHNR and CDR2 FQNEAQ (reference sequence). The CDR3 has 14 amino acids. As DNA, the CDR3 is TGTGCCAGCAGCTTAGGTGACAGCATCACTGAAGCTTTCTTT. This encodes CASSLGDSITEAFF.

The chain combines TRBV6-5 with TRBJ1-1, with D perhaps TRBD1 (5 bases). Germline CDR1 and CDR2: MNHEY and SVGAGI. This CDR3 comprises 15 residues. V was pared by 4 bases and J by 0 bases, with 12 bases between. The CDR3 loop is CASSSQGFLNTEAFF. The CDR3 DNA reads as TGTGCCAGCAGTTCTCAGGGTTTCCTGAACACTGAAGCTTTCTTT.

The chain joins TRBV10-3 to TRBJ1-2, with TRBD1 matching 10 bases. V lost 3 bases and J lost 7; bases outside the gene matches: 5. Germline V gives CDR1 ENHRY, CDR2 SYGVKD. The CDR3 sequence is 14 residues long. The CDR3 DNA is TGTGCCATCAGTGATGGGACAGGGGTTTTTGGCTACACCTTC. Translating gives CAISDGTGVFGYTF.

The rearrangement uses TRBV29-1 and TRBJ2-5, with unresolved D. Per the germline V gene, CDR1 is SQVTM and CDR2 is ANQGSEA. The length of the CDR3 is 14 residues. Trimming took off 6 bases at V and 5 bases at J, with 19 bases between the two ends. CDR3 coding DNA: TGCAGCGTCGCGATCGTAGGAAATTCCGAGACCCAGTACTTC. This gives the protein CSVAIVGNSETQYF.

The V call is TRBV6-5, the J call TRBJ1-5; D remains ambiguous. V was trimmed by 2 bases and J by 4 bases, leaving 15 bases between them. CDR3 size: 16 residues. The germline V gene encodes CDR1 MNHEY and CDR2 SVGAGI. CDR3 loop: CASSYRPPAENQPQHF. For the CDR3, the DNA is TGTGCCAGCAGTTACCGGCCCCCGGCAGAAAATCAGCCCCAGCATTTT.

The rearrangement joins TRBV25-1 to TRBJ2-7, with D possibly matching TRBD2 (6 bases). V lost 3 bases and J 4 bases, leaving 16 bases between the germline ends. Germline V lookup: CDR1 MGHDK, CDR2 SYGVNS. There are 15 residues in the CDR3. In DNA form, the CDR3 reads TGTGCCAGCAGTGAGGGCCAGTGGGGAGGTTACGAGCAGTACTTC. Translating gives CASSEGQWGGYEQYF.